This TCR beta chain was sequenced during a study of blood T cell repertoires in COVID-19. About the study: Samples came from the United States, Italy and Spain, spanning acute and convalescent COVID-19.

This CDR3 comprises 15 residues. Looked up from germline, CDR1 is SGHTA and CDR2 is FQGNSA. V shed 6 bases and J shed 0 bases, with 15 bases lying between them. Original processing methods: Reference gene primers were amplified, and this amplification served to estimate nucleated cell counts. Libraries were prepared by immunoSEQ multiplex PCR; TCRdb keeps only in-frame clonotypes and omits some of them. D and trimming come from the DNA, and the V and J calls and clone size come from that table. The table lists around 200,000 clones, around nine tenths of them singletons. Sequencing was performed on peripheral blood. This sequence was found in a man between 18 and 29 years old with active or convalescent COVID-19. The chain has TRBV7-2 and TRBJ2-7, with D maybe TRBD2 (7 bases). CDR3 DNA: TGTGCCAGCAGTCGAGGGGGGGGTAGCTCCTACGAGCAGTACTTC. Translated: CASSRGGGSSYEQYF.